The clone carrying this T cell receptor beta chain appeared a few times. The J segment lost 7 bases and the V segment lost 6 bases, leaving 6 bases of the junction unmatched. The CDR3 consists of 14 residues. CDR1 SGHNT and CDR2 YENEEA come from the germline V gene. TCRdb re-derived calls from the RACE reads in MiXCR, one entry per CDR3 protein. The table shows about 84,000 distinct CDR3 sequences, with about 10% occurring only once. This sample is part of a study of human T cells and chemical hapten exposure. Looking at the study overall: Upper-back patches of 0.01% DPC were read at 6 days.

Time point of the sample: patch test 2, 6 weeks after DPC sensitization. As to treatment: therapeutic diphenylcyclopropenone sensitization with weekly scalp DPC. The genes are TRBV11-3 and TRBJ2-1; TRBD2 aligns across 10 bases. This receptor was obtained from a woman aged 50 to 60 with alopecia areata. Some clones in this sample may be carry-over from other donors' samples. Sequencing used whole blood, obtained in connection with sensitization to the hapten diphenylcyclopropenone (DPC). The CDR3 nucleotides are TGTGCCAGCAGTCGGGGACTAGCGTCGAATGAGCAGTTCTTC. Residues: CASSRGLASNEQFF.